This TCR beta chain was retrieved from a study of response to subunit inactivated influenza vaccine. Study-wide findings and caveats: It was the authors' suggestion that each seasonal influenza vaccination recruits few new T cells.

Unmatched junction bases numbered 6, after V lost 5 bases and J lost 5 bases. The CDR3 totals 15 residues. TCRdb ran MiXCR on the RT-PCR reads and lists one entry per CDR3 protein. The repertoire has approximately 480,000 distinct CDR3 sequences, about a tenth of them found once; the top ten carry 12%. With respect to this clonotype: The antigen remains undetermined.

J is TRBJ2-5 and V is TRBV12-3 or TRBV12-4; 12 bases agree with TRBD2. This specimen consisted of PBMCs from blood, obtained more than 35 days after vaccination. This TCR came from a man aged 45-60 years who received an inactivated influenza vaccine. CDR3 nucleotide sequence: TGTGCCAGCAGTCCTAGCGGGGGGGAGTGGGAGACCCAGTACTTC. This codes for CASSPSGGEWETQYF.